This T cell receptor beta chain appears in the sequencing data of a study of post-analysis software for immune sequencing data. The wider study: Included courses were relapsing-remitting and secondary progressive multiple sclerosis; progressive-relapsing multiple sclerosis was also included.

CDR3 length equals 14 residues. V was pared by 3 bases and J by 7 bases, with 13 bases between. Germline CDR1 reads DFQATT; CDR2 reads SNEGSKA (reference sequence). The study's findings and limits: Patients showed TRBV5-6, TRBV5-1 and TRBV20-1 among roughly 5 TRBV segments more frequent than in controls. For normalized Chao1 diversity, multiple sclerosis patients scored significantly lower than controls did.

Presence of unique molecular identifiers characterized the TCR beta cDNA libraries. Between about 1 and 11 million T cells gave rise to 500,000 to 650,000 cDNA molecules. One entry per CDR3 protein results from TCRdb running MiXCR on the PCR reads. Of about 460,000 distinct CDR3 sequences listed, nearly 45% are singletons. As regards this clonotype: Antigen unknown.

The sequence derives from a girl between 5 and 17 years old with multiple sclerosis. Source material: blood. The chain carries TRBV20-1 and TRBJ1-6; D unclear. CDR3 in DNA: TGCAGTGCTAGGACTTTAAAAGGCAATTCACCCCTCCACTTT. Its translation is CSARTLKGNSPLHF.